The source of this T cell receptor (beta chain) is a study of type 1 and type 2 diabetes patients. Background on the study: From PBMCs, CD4+ and CD8+ T cells were isolated by magnetic microbeads.

This clonotype has more than one count but fewer than ten. PCR was run on genomic DNA. Multiplex PCR with 30 forward and 13 reverse primers amplified the TCR beta CDR3. TCRdb called the multiplex PCR reads again in MiXCR, with one record for every CDR3 protein. The table shows fewer than 300,000 distinct CDR3 sequences, with roughly 48% occurring only once. V lost 6 bases to trimming and J lost 6 bases; unmatched junction nucleotides: 16. The germline gives CDR1 DFQATT, CDR2 SNEGSKA (reference sequence). The CDR3 spans 16 residues. The sequence came from a young man with type 2 diabetes. The genes are TRBV20-1 and TRBJ2-5; the match to TRBD2 covers 10 bases. Sequenced material: peripheral blood mononuclear cells (PBMCs). CDR3 amino acids: CSAHASGGLFRKTQYF. In DNA, the CDR3 is TGCAGTGCCCACGCTAGCGGGGGACTATTTCGAAAGACCCAGTACTTC.